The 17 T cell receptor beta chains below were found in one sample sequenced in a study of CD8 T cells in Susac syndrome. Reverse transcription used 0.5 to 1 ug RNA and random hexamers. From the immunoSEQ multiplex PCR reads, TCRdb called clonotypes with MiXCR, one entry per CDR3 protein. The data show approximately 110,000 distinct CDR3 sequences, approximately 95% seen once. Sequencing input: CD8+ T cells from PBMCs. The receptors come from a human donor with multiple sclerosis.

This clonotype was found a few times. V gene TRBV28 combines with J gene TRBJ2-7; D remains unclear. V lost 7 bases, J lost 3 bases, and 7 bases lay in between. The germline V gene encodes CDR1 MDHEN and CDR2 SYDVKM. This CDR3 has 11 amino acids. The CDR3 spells CASTLGYEQYF. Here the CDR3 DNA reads TGTGCCAGCACCTTGGGCTACGAGCAGTACTTC.

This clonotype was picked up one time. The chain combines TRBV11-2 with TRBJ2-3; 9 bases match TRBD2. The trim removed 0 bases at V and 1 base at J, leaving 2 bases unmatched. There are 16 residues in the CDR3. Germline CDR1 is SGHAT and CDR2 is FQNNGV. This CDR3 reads CASSLEAGGGTDTQYF. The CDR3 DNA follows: TGTGCCAGCAGCTTAGAAGCGGGGGGTGGCACAGATACGCAGTATTTT.

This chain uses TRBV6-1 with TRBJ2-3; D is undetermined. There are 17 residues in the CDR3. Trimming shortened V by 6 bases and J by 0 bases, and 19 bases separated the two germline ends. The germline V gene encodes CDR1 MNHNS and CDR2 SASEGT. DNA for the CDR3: TGTGCCAGCAGCCTCCGACCGATTCATTCTAGCACAGATACGCAGTATTTT. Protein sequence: CASSLRPIHSSTDTQYF.

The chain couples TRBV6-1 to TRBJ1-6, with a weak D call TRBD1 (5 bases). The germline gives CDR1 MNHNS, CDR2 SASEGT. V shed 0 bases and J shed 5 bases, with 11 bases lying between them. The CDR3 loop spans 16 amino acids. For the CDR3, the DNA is TGTGCCAGCAGTGAAGCCCCAGGGCCGGATAATTCACCCCTCCACTTT. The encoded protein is CASSEAPGPDNSPLHF.

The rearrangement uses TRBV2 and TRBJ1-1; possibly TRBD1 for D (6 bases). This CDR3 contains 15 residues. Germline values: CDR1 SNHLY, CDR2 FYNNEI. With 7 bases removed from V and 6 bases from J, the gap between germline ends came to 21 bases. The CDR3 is CASTRGGGAVPEAFF. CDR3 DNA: TGTGCCAGCACCCGAGGGGGGGGCGCAGTCCCTGAAGCTTTCTTT.

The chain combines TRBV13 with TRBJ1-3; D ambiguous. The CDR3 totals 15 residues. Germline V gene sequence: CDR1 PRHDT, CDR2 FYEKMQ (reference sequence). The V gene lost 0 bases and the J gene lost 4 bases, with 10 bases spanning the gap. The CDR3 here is CASSLGPVGGNTIYF. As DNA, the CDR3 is TGTGCCAGCAGCTTAGGCCCAGTTGGAGGAAACACCATATATTTT. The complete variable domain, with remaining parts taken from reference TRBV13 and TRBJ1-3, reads AAGVIQSPRHLIKEKRETATLKCYPIPRHDTVYWYQQGPGQDPQFLISFYEKMQSDKGSIPDRFSAQQFSDYHSELNMSSLELGDSALYFCASSLGPVGGNTIYFGEGSWLTVV.

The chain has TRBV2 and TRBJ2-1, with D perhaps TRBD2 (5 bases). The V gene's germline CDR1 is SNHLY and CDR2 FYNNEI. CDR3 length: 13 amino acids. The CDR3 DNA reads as TGTGGCCCTCGGGGATTCCCCTACAATGAGCAGTTCTTC. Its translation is CGPRGFPYNEQFF. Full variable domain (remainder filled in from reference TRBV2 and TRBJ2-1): EPEVTQTPSHQVTQMGQEVILRCVPISNHLYFYWYRQILGQKVEFLVSFYNNEISEKSEIFDDQFSVERPDGSNFTLKIRSTKLEDSAMYFCGPRGFPYNEQFFGPGTRLTVL.

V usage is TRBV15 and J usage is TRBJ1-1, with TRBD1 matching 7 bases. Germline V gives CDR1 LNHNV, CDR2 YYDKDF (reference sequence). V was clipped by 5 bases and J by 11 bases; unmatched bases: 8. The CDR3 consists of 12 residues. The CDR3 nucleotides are TGTGCCACCAGCGCTACAACAGGGGCCGCTTTCTTT. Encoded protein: CATSATTGAAFF. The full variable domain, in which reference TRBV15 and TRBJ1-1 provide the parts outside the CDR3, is DAMVIQNPRYQVTQFGKPVTLSCSQTLNHNVMYWYQQKSSQAPKLLFHYYDKDFNNEADTPDNFQSRRPNTSFCFLDIRSPGLGDTAMYLCATSATTGAAFFGQGTRLTVV.

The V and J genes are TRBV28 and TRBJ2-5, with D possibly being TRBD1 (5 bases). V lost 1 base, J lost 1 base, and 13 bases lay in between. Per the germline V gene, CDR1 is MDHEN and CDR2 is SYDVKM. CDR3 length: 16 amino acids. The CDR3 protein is CASSLYNQGLQETQYF. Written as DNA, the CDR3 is TGTGCCAGCAGTTTATATAACCAGGGTCTCCAAGAGACCCAGTACTTC.

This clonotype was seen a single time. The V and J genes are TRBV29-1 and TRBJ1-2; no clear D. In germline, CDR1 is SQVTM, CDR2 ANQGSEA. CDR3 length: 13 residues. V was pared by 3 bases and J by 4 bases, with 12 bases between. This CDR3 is CSVDLREAYGYTF. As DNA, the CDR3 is TGCAGCGTTGATTTAAGGGAGGCCTATGGCTACACCTTC. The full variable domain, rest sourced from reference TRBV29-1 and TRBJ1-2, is SAVISQKPSRDICQRGTSLTIQCQVDSQVTMMFWYRQQPGQSLTLIATANQGSEATYESGFVIDKFPISRPNLTFSTLTVSNMSPEDSSIYLCSVDLREAYGYTFGSGTRLTVV.

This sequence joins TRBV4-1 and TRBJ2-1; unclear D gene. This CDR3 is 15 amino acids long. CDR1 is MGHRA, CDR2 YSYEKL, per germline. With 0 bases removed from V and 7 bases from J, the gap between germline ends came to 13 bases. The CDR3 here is CASSQDRGGRNEQFF. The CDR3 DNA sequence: TGCGCCAGCAGCCAAGATCGTGGCGGACGGAATGAGCAGTTCTTC.

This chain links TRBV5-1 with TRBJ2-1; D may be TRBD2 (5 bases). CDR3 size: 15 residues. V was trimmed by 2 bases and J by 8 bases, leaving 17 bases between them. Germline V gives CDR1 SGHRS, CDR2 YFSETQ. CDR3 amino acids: CASSFMTPEGDEQFF. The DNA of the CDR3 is TGCGCCAGCAGCTTCATGACACCCGAGGGCGATGAGCAGTTCTTC.

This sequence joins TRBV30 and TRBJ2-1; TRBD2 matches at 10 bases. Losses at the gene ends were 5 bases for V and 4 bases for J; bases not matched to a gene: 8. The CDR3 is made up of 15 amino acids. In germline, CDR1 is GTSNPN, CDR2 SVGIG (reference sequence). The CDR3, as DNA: TGTGCCTGGGACCATAGCGGGGGGTTTTACAATGAGCAGTTCTTC. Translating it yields CAWDHSGGFYNEQFF. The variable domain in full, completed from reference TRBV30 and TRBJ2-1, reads SQTIHQWPATLVQPVGSPLSLECTVEGTSNPNLYWYRQAAGRGLQLLFYSVGIGQISSEVPQNLSASRPQDRQFILSSKKLLLSDSGFYLCAWDHSGGFYNEQFFGPGTRLTVL.

For the CDR3, the DNA is TGCAGCGTCGCTCGTGGGGTCACTACCGATGGCTATGGCTACACCTTC. Translation: CSVARGVTTDGYGYTF. The V gene is TRBV29-1, the J gene TRBJ1-2; no firm D call. The CDR3 is made up of 16 amino acids. V gave up 6 bases and J gave up 4 bases, with 24 bases separating them. Per the germline V gene, CDR1 is SQVTM and CDR2 is ANQGSEA.

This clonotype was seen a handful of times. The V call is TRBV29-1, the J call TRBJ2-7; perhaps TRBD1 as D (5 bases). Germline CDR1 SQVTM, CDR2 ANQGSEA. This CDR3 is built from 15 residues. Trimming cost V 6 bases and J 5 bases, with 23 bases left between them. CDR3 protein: CSVLTGTRGWNEQYF. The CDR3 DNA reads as TGCAGCGTGTTAACAGGAACCCGTGGTTGGAACGAGCAGTACTTC.

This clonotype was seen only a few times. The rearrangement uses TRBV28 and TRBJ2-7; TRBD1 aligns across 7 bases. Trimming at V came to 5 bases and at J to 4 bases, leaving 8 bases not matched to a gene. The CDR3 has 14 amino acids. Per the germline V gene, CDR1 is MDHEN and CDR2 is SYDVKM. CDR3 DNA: TGTGCCAGCAGTAGGAAGGGGGCCAGTTACGAGCAGTACTTC. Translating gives CASSRKGASYEQYF. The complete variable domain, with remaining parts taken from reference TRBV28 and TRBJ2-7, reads DVKVTQSSRYLVKRTGEKVFLECVQDMDHENMFWYRQDPGLGLRLIYFSYDVKMKEKGDIPEGYSVSREKKERFSLILESASTNQTSMYLCASSRKGASYEQYFGPGTRLTVT.

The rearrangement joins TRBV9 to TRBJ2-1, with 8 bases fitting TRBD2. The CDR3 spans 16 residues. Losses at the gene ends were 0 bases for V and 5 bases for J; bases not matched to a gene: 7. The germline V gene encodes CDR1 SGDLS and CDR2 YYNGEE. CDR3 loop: CASSVDERELNNEQFF. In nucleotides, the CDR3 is TGTGCCAGCAGCGTAGATGAGCGGGAGTTGAACAATGAGCAGTTCTTC.